A single sample gave rise to the 27 T cell receptor beta chains below, sequenced in a study of cytomegalovirus exposure and HLA in healthy donors. The PCR employed 60 Vbeta primers together with 13 Jbeta primers. The protocol was immunoSEQ multiplex PCR, while the TCRdb copy is restricted to in-frame clones and leaves out a portion. This sample yields around 150,000 clones, of which roughly four fifths are seen a single time; around 3.2% belongs to the top ten. Material for sequencing was PBMCs. The receptors derive from a male donor in good health and CMV-seronegative.

The sample holds one count of this clone. This sequence joins TRBV19 and TRBJ2-1; the D gene is possibly TRBD2 (7 bases). Trimming removed 3 bases at V and 4 bases at J, with 16 bases between. This CDR3 region has 16 residues. Germline-derived CDR1 and CDR2 are LNHDA and SQIVND (reference sequence). CDR3 nucleotides: TGTGCCAGTAGTATCCCTCCGGGGGGCGGGTACAATGAGCAGTTCTTC. This encodes CASSIPPGGGYNEQFF. The full variable domain, with the rest looked up from reference TRBV19 and TRBJ2-1, is DGGITQSPKYLFRKEGQNVTLSCEQNLNHDAMYWYRQDPGQGLRLIYYSQIVNDFQKGDIAEGYSVSREKKESFPLTVTSAQKNPTAFYLCASSIPPGGGYNEQFFGPGTRLTVL.

The J gene is TRBJ2-1, the V gene TRBV5-1; 10 bases fit TRBD2. The CDR3 extends over 19 amino acids. V dropped 0 bases and J dropped 6; count of bases not matched to a gene: 15. Per germline, CDR1 SGHRS and CDR2 YFSETQ. This CDR3 is CASSLDRRGLAGGINEQFF. The CDR3 DNA reads as TGCGCCAGCAGCTTGGATCGGCGCGGTTTAGCGGGGGGTATCAATGAGCAGTTCTTC.

The V and J genes are TRBV9 and TRBJ2-7; TRBD2 matches at 9 bases. The CDR3 totals 15 residues. Looked up from germline, CDR1 is SGDLS and CDR2 is YYNGEE. V lost 2 bases and J lost 0; bases outside the gene matches: 3. The CDR3 is CASSVEREDSYEQYF. DNA of the CDR3: TGTGCCAGCAGCGTGGAGCGGGAGGACTCCTACGAGCAGTACTTC.

J is TRBJ2-7 and V is TRBV9; the D gene is possibly TRBD2 (5 bases). This CDR3 has 14 residues. V lost 0 bases to trimming and J lost 5 bases, with 12 bases between them. The germline V gene has CDR1 SGDLS and CDR2 YYNGEE. The CDR3 DNA is TGTGCCAGCAGCGTAGGGGCCGGGGAGAACGAGCAGTACTTC. Its protein is CASSVGAGENEQYF.

The V and J genes are TRBV4-2 and TRBJ2-7; 9 bases match TRBD1. Germline loops: CDR1 LGHNA, CDR2 YNFKEQ. Trimming at V came to 1 base and at J to 3 bases, leaving 19 bases not matched to a gene. CDR3 length: 20 amino acids. The CDR3 nucleotides are TGTGCCAGCAGCCAAGGGGTGGGGACAGGGTGGGGGTCGATGATCTACGAGCAGTACTTC. Protein sequence: CASSQGVGTGWGSMIYEQYF.

The count of this clone is one. The chain combines TRBV7-8 with TRBJ2-6; 8 bases match TRBD1. Germline trimming cut 5 bases from V and 1 base from J; bases unmatched to any gene: 10. The length of the CDR3 is 18 residues. CDR1 and CDR2 (germline): SGHVS, FQNEAQ. CDR3 sequence reads: CASSHGPRGQSGANVLTF. The CDR3 region has the DNA TGTGCCAGCAGCCACGGGCCCAGGGGGCAGTCTGGGGCCAACGTCCTGACTTTC. The whole variable domain, remainder taken from reference TRBV7-8 and TRBJ2-6, is GAGVSQSPRYKVAKRGQDVALRCDPISGHVSLFWYQQALGQGPEFLTYFQNEAQLDKSGLPSDRFFAERPEGSVSTLKIQRTQQEDSAVYLCASSHGPRGQSGANVLTFGAGSRLTVL.

This chain connects TRBV6-5 to TRBJ2-7, with 10 bases matching TRBD1. V shed 6 bases and J 1 base; nucleotides not matched to a gene: 6. The CDR3 covers 15 residues. Per the germline V gene, CDR1 is MNHEY and CDR2 is SVGAGI. The CDR3 DNA reads as TGTGCCAGCAGGGCTGGACAGGGGGATTCCTACGAGCAGTACTTC. As protein: CASRAGQGDSYEQYF.

V gene TRBV6-4 combines with J gene TRBJ2-1, with D possibly matching TRBD2 (5 bases). This CDR3 comprises 15 residues. Trimming took 8 bases from V and 6 from J, leaving 20 bases between them. Looked up from germline, CDR1 is MRHNA and CDR2 is SNTAGT. The CDR3 coding sequence is TGTGCCAGCTCACCTACTATAGCGCCCAGCAATGAGCAGTTCTTC. Translating gives CASSPTIAPSNEQFF.

Turning to this clone: One junction end does not reproduce the germline sequence, and a read error may be involved. Here the CDR3 reads CASSRSSYSEQFF. CDR3 DNA sequence: TGCGCCAGCAGCCGCAGCTCCTACAGTGAGCAGTTCTTC. This sequence joins TRBV10-2 and TRBJ2-1; the D is unclear. The V gene's germline CDR1 is WSHSY and CDR2 SAAADI. CDR3 length equals 13 residues.

This clone was picked up a small number of times. The rearrangement uses TRBV28 and TRBJ1-2; 8 bases align to TRBD1. Looked up from germline, CDR1 is MDHEN and CDR2 is SYDVKM. The CDR3 is 14 amino acids. Germline trimming cut 5 bases from V and 1 base from J; bases unmatched to any gene: 3. Here the CDR3 reads CASSTTGVNYGYTF. CDR3 coding DNA: TGTGCCAGCAGTACGACAGGGGTTAACTATGGCTACACCTTC.

This clone was observed a few times. J is TRBJ2-1 and V is TRBV11-2; 7 nucleotides agree with TRBD2. Germline V lookup: CDR1 SGHAT, CDR2 FQNNGV. This CDR3 spans 14 amino acids. With V trimmed by 0 bases and J by 10 bases, 6 bases remained unmatched. CDR3 in DNA: TGTGCCAGCAGCTTAGAACGGGGGGTGGTCGAGCAGTTCTTC. Translation gives CASSLERGVVEQFF.

V is TRBV28 and J is TRBJ1-1; D is perhaps TRBD1 (5 bases). Per germline, CDR1 MDHEN and CDR2 SYDVKM. The CDR3 length is 14 residues. The V end was cut by 5 bases, the J end by 4 bases, with 14 bases between. CDR3 sequence (DNA): TGTGCCAGCAGTAACCGCGGGGGGGGCACTGAAGCTTTCTTT. Protein sequence: CASSNRGGGTEAFF.

This clone has more than one count but fewer than ten. The rearrangement joins TRBV9 to TRBJ2-7, with 7 bases fitting TRBD2. The CDR3 is 14 amino acids. V dropped 1 base and J dropped 5; count of bases not matched to a gene: 6. Germline assignment: CDR1 SGDLS and CDR2 YYNGEE. CDR3 nucleotide sequence: TGTGCCAGCAGCGTACTGGGGACTATCGACGAGCAGTACTTC. Protein sequence: CASSVLGTIDEQYF. Using reference TRBV9 and TRBJ2-7 for the parts outside the CDR3, the full variable domain is DSGVTQTPKHLITATGQRVTLRCSPRSGDLSVYWYQQSLDQGLQFLIQYYNGEERAKGNILERFSAQQFPDLHSELNLSSLELGDSALYFCASSVLGTIDEQYFGPGTRLTVT.

This clone was seen a handful of times. The V and J genes are TRBV30 and TRBJ2-5; possible D gene TRBD2, 5 bases. Germline V gives CDR1 GTSNPN, CDR2 SVGIG (reference sequence). The V and J ends lost 4 bases and 5 bases respectively, with 17 bases between them. This CDR3 has 14 residues. The CDR3 DNA reads TGTGCCTGGACTAGCTCCCCAGTGGGGGAGACCCAGTACTTC. Protein: CAWTSSPVGETQYF.

The chain combines TRBV4-3 with TRBJ2-7, with D perhaps TRBD2 (5 bases). V lost 0 bases and J lost 2, with 11 bases in between. The CDR3 has 15 residues. Germline CDR1 reads LGHNA; CDR2 reads YSLEER. CDR3 region: CASSQDPSGTYEQYF. The CDR3 nucleotides read TGCGCCAGCAGCCAAGATCCTTCCGGGACCTACGAGCAGTACTTC.

This chain's CDR3 is CASSPSRDTLYGYTF. For the CDR3, the DNA is TGTGCCAGCAGCCCCAGTCGGGACACGCTCTATGGCTACACCTTC. This chain uses TRBV2 with TRBJ1-2; TRBD1 might be the D (6 bases). The CDR3 is made up of 15 amino acids. Germline V CDR1 and CDR2: SNHLY, FYNNEI. V dropped 6 bases and J dropped 4 bases, with 18 bases sitting between them.

The rearrangement uses TRBV5-6 and TRBJ2-7; no definite D call. The CDR3 runs 17 residues. From germline, CDR1 is SGHDT and CDR2 YYEEEE. V was shortened by 4 bases and J by 4 bases, with 24 bases between the two germline ends. CDR3 bases: TGTGCCAGCAGCCCTATGGGCCACCATGGTGATGATTACGAGCAGTACTTC. It is translated as CASSPMGHHGDDYEQYF.

V gene TRBV9 combines with J gene TRBJ2-7; D may be TRBD1 (5 bases). Looked up from germline, CDR1 is SGDLS and CDR2 is YYNGEE. Trimming took 0 bases from V and 2 from J, leaving 9 bases between them. The CDR3 is 14 amino acids. The CDR3 coding sequence is TGTGCCAGCAGCGTAGGGGCAGGGCCCTACGAGCAGTACTTC. This gives the protein CASSVGAGPYEQYF.

The V call is TRBV19, the J call TRBJ1-5; 7 nucleotides line up with TRBD1. V lost 4 bases and J lost 2; bases outside the gene matches: 11. The CDR3 runs 17 residues. Germline values: CDR1 LNHDA, CDR2 SQIVND (reference sequence). CDR3 nucleotides: TGTGCCAGTAGTACTAAATCTAAGGGGGCTCGCAATCAGCCCCAGCATTTT. Protein sequence: CASSTKSKGARNQPQHF.

A remark on this clone: The germline gene is not matched at one end of the junction; a read error may be the cause. The J gene is TRBJ1-5, the V gene TRBV5-5; 7 positions agree with TRBD1. Germline V lookup: CDR1 SGHKS, CDR2 YYEKEE (reference sequence). The CDR3 consists of 17 residues. The CDR3 here is CASRLEQGTAYNQPQHF. The CDR3 bases are TGTGCCAGCAGATTGGAACAAGGGACAGCCTACAATCAGCCCCAGCATTTT.

V is TRBV6-5 and J is TRBJ2-6, with D uncertain. This CDR3 region has 16 residues. Germline CDR1 and CDR2: MNHEY and SVGAGI. Trimming stripped 0 bases from V and 0 bases from J, with 6 bases between. The CDR3 loop reads CASSYSSDSGANVLTF. The CDR3 nucleotides are TGTGCCAGCAGTTACTCGAGTGACTCTGGGGCCAACGTCCTGACTTTC.

The V gene is TRBV28, the J gene TRBJ2-5, with a possible D match to TRBD1 (7 bases). Germline CDR1 MDHEN, CDR2 SYDVKM. The CDR3 is made up of 22 amino acids. V was pared by 4 bases and J by 1 base, with 34 bases between. DNA for the CDR3: TGTGCCAGCAGTTCGATGGGACGGACAGGTGGCCCTCTCAGGGGAGGCCAAGAGACCCAGTACTTC. Encoded protein: CASSSMGRTGGPLRGGQETQYF. The full variable domain, its missing parts supplied by reference TRBV28 and TRBJ2-5, is DVKVTQSSRYLVKRTGEKVFLECVQDMDHENMFWYRQDPGLGLRLIYFSYDVKMKEKGDIPEGYSVSREKKERFSLILESASTNQTSMYLCASSSMGRTGGPLRGGQETQYFGPGTRLLVL.

The chain joins TRBV5-4 to TRBJ2-7; 8 nucleotides align to TRBD1. Germline values: CDR1 SGHNT, CDR2 YYREEE (reference sequence). V lost 4 bases and J lost 2; bases outside the gene matches: 5. The CDR3 is 14 amino acids. The CDR3 DNA is TGTGCCAGCAGCCCGGACAGGGAAACCTACGAGCAGTACTTC. It yields the protein CASSPDRETYEQYF.

The chain joins TRBV28 to TRBJ1-2, with a tentative D call TRBD1 (5 bases). Germline V gene sequence: CDR1 MDHEN, CDR2 SYDVKM. The CDR3 consists of 15 residues. V dropped 2 bases and J dropped 7 bases, with 17 bases sitting between them. The CDR3 bases are TGTGCCAGCAGTTTAGGAGGGGCGGTGGTGCCTGGCTACACCTTC. Its protein product is CASSLGGAVVPGYTF.

The chain has TRBV18 and TRBJ2-7, with D perhaps matching TRBD2 (6 bases). Trimming shortened V by 3 bases and J by 2 bases, and 11 bases separated the two germline ends. CDR1 is KGHSH, CDR2 LQKENI, per germline. This CDR3 contains 14 residues. The CDR3 DNA is TGTGCCAGCTCACCCGGAGGGGCGGCCTACGAGCAGTACTTC. Its translation: CASSPGGAAYEQYF. Variable domain in full (rest from reference TRBV18 and TRBJ2-7): NAGVMQNPRHLVRRRGQEARLRCSPMKGHSHVYWYRQLPEEGLKFMVYLQKENIIDESGMPKERFSAEFPKEGPSILRIQQVVRGDSAAYFCASSPGGAAYEQYFGPGTRLTVT.

This chain joins TRBV19 and TRBJ2-4, with a possible D match to TRBD1 (6 bases). This CDR3 region has 17 residues. Between the trimmed V and J ends, which lost 9 bases and 0 bases, there was a span of 21 bases. In germline, CDR1 is LNHDA, CDR2 SQIVND (reference sequence). The chain's CDR3 is CASHETGVRIAKNIQYF. The CDR3 bases are TGTGCCAGCCACGAGACAGGAGTAAGAATAGCCAAAAACATTCAGTACTTC.

The chain carries TRBV7-8 and TRBJ2-5; the match to TRBD1 covers 7 bases. Trimming at V came to 5 bases and at J to 2 bases, leaving 8 bases not matched to a gene. The CDR3 has 15 residues. The germline gives CDR1 SGHVS, CDR2 FQNEAQ. Here the CDR3 reads CASSSDRVQQETQYF. DNA for the CDR3: TGTGCCAGCAGCAGCGACAGGGTGCAACAAGAGACCCAGTACTTC.